The 8 T cell receptor beta chains given below trace back to one sample, sequenced in a study of blood T cell repertoires in COVID-19. Clones were sequenced by immunoSEQ multiplex PCR, and TCRdb holds only the in-frame ones, with some missing. This table holds roughly 190,000 clones, 82% found once. The material sequenced was peripheral blood. The receptors derive from a woman aged 55 to 70 with COVID-19, enrolled during active disease.

This chain joins TRBV6-1 and TRBJ2-2, with 8 bases aligning to TRBD1. Germline CDR1 is MNHNS and CDR2 is SASEGT. The trim removed 2 bases at V and 4 bases at J, leaving 3 bases unmatched. This CDR3 comprises 15 residues. The CDR3 is CASSEMTGVTGELFF. In nucleotides, the CDR3 is TGTGCCAGCAGTGAAATGACAGGGGTCACCGGGGAGCTGTTTTTT.

V and J are TRBV4-3 and TRBJ2-1; TRBD1 matches 9 bases. With 2 bases clipped from V and 5 bases from J, the junction kept 10 bases outside the gene matches. CDR1 LGHNA and CDR2 YSLEER come from the germline V gene. The CDR3 extends over 17 amino acids. Written as DNA, the CDR3 is TGCGCCAGCAGCCAACATCTTCCGGGACAGGGCAACAATGAGCAGTTCTTC. Translating it yields CASSQHLPGQGNNEQFF.

J is TRBJ2-5 and V is TRBV3-1 (or the pseudogene TRBV3-2), with 7 bases matching TRBD2. Germline assignment: CDR1 LGHDT and CDR2 YNNKEL (reference sequence). With V trimmed by 3 bases and J by 9 bases, 4 bases remained unmatched. This CDR3 has 12 residues. CDR3 DNA sequence: TGTGCCAGCAGCCAGCGGGCGGGGGCCCAGTACTTC. This codes for CASSQRAGAQYF.

In its sample, this clone was seen once. The chain has TRBV6-2 or TRBV6-3 and TRBJ2-7; maybe TRBD2 (5 bases). The CDR3 extends over 15 amino acids. CDR1 and CDR2 from the germline V gene are MNHEY and SVGEGT. V was clipped by 2 bases and J by 2 bases, with 13 bases between them. The CDR3 sequence is CASSYGGLEPYEQYF. In DNA, the CDR3 is TGTGCCAGCAGTTACGGTGGACTGGAACCCTACGAGCAGTACTTC.

The chain links TRBV5-4 to TRBJ1-2, with a weak D call TRBD1 (6 bases). The germline V gene has CDR1 SGHNT and CDR2 YYREEE (reference sequence). The CDR3 consists of 14 residues. Between the trimmed V and J ends, which lost 4 bases and 4 bases, there was a span of 14 bases. The CDR3 DNA reads TGTGCCAGCAGCCTAGATGACAGGTCCTATGGCTACACCTTC. This sequence encodes CASSLDDRSYGYTF.

This rearrangement joins TRBV7-2 to TRBJ2-4, with 7 bases identical to TRBD1. With 5 bases clipped from V and 5 bases from J, the junction kept 6 bases outside the gene matches. The CDR3 extends over 14 amino acids. Looked up from germline, CDR1 is SGHTA and CDR2 is FQGNSA. This CDR3 is CASSNRQGENIQYF. The CDR3 DNA reads as TGTGCCAGCAGCAACCGACAGGGCGAAAACATTCAGTACTTC.

The chain combines TRBV5-1 with TRBJ2-2; possibly TRBD1 for D (6 bases). The germline V and J ends were trimmed by 3 bases and 4 bases, with 10 bases remaining between them. There are 14 residues in the CDR3. CDR1 is SGHRS and CDR2 is YFSETQ in the germline V gene. The CDR3 loop is CASSSGQITGELFF. CDR3 DNA: TGCGCCAGCAGCTCTGGACAGATCACCGGGGAGCTGTTTTTT. The full variable domain, with the rest looked up from reference TRBV5-1 and TRBJ2-2, is KAGVTQTPRYLIKTRGQQVTLSCSPISGHRSVSWYQQTPGQGLQFLFEYFSETQRNKGNFPGRFSGRQFSNSRSEMNVSTLELGDSALYLCASSSGQITGELFFGEGSRLTVL.

The CDR3 bases are TGTGCCAGCAATGGACAGGGGGTCGGCTACACCTTC. Protein: CASNGQGVGYTF. V usage is TRBV7-9 and J usage is TRBJ1-2, with 10 nucleotides matching TRBD1. CDR1 and CDR2 (germline): SEHNR, FQNEAQ (reference sequence). V was clipped by 7 bases and J by 8 bases; unmatched bases: 4. CDR3 length: 12 residues.